These 6 T cell receptor beta chains were sequenced from one sample in a study of T cell responses to AZD1222 COVID-19 vaccine. The repertoire was sequenced with immunoSEQ multiplex PCR; TCRdb's copy has only in-frame clones and lacks some. The sample contains about 150,000 clones, 90% of which appear only once. Sequenced material: peripheral blood, taken on day 0 of AZD1222 vaccination. These receptors all come from an adult in good health.

This clone has a single count. The genes are TRBV9 and TRBJ2-3, with D hard to call. V lost 1 base and J lost 1, with 13 bases in between. Per the germline V gene, CDR1 is SGDLS and CDR2 is YYNGEE. The length of the CDR3 is 16 residues. The DNA for the CDR3 is TGTGCCAGCAGCGTACTAGTTGGTGGGGGCACAGATACGCAGTATTTT. This gives the protein CASSVLVGGGTDTQYF. The whole variable domain, filled in from reference TRBV9 and TRBJ2-3, reads DSGVTQTPKHLITATGQRVTLRCSPRSGDLSVYWYQQSLDQGLQFLIQYYNGEERAKGNILERFSAQQFPDLHSELNLSSLELGDSALYFCASSVLVGGGTDTQYFGPGTRLTVL.

V gene TRBV15 combines with J gene TRBJ1-1, with unresolved D. The CDR3 is made up of 12 amino acids. Germline-derived CDR1 and CDR2 are LNHNV and YYDKDF (reference sequence). Trimming removed 3 bases at V and 6 bases at J, with 8 bases between. CDR3 DNA: TGTGCCACCAGCAGGGACCACTCTGAAGCTTTCTTT. This sequence encodes CATSRDHSEAFF.

This chain connects TRBV9 to TRBJ1-3; the match to TRBD1 covers 10 bases. The CDR3 contains 15 residues. Trimming cost V 3 bases and J 4 bases; bases outside gene matches: 4. CDR1 is SGDLS and CDR2 is YYNGEE in the germline V gene. The CDR3 sequence is CASSETGGRGNTIYF. In DNA, the CDR3 is TGTGCCAGCAGCGAGACAGGGGGCAGGGGAAACACCATATATTTT.

V gene TRBV10-1 combines with J gene TRBJ2-7; D not resolved. The CDR3 is made up of 16 amino acids. Germline loops: CDR1 WNHNN, CDR2 SYGVQD (reference sequence). The germline V and J ends were trimmed by 2 bases and 3 bases, with 17 bases remaining between them. This CDR3 reads CASSEPLISTDYEQYF. The CDR3 nucleotides read TGCGCCAGCAGTGAGCCCCTTATTTCGACGGACTACGAGCAGTACTTC.

V is TRBV6-4 and J is TRBJ1-1; D gene unclear. Germline CDR1 reads MRHNA; CDR2 reads SNTAGT. V dropped 0 bases and J dropped 9 bases, with 11 bases sitting between them. The CDR3 sequence is 13 residues long. The CDR3 DNA reads TGTGCCAGCAGTGACTCGAGTGTGGGAAAAGCTTTCTTT. It yields the protein CASSDSSVGKAFF.

In regard to this clone: Other DNA sequences from this sample encode an identical CDR3 as well. J is TRBJ2-5 and V is TRBV3-1 (or the pseudogene TRBV3-2), with 11 bases lining up with TRBD2. CDR1 LGHDT and CDR2 YNNKEL come from the germline V gene (reference sequence). The CDR3 spans 16 residues. V lost 1 base to trimming and J lost 5 bases; unmatched junction nucleotides: 6. The CDR3, as DNA: TGTGCCAGCAGCCAAGTCGTAGCGGGAGGGGGGGAGACCCAGTACTTC. Its protein is CASSQVVAGGGETQYF.